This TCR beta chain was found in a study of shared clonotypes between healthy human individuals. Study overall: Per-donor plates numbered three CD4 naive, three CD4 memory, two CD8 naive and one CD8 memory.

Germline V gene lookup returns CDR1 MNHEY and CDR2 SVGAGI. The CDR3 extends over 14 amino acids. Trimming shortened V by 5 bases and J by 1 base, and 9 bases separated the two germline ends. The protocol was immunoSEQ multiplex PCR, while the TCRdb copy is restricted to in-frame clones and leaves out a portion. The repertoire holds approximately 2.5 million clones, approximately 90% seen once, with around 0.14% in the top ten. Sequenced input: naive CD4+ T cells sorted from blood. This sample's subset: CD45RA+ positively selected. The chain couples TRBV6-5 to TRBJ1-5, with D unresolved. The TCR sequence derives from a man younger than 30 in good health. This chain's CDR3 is CASSQSISNQPQHF. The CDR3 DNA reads TGTGCCAGCAGTCAGAGCATAAGCAATCAGCCCCAGCATTTT.